This note documents a single T cell receptor (beta chain) sequence. The antigen remains undetermined. TCRdb keeps only in-frame clones here, not all; method: immunoSEQ multiplex PCR. The top ten clones hold 5.1% of a sample with about 150,000 clones, about 80% of them seen once. These data come from a study of cytotoxic CD8 clonotypes in ibrutinib-treated CLL. The overall study: The subjects consisted of about a dozen relapsed/refractory and approximately 15 treatment-naive individuals, with 17 IGHV unmutated. Study results and caveats: Researchers report that baseline clonality outpaced age-matched healthy donors and tracked circulating CD8+ T-cell counts. Clonality showed a rise at ibrutinib response that reversed toward baseline at progression.

This receptor was identified in a human donor with chronic lymphocytic leukemia. Specimen: PBMCs, collected after 24 months of ibrutinib treatment.

The CDR3 DNA reads TGTGCCAGCTCACCACCCGGGACTAGCGGGAAGGAGACCCAGTACTTC. Its protein product is CASSPPGTSGKETQYF. V is TRBV18 and J is TRBJ2-5, with 13 bases lining up with TRBD2. Germline V gene lookup returns CDR1 KGHSH and CDR2 LQKENI. CDR3 length equals 16 residues. J gave up 5 bases and V 0 bases, and 3 bases lay outside the gene matches. Complete variable domain (other parts from reference TRBV18 and TRBJ2-5): NAGVMQNPRHLVRRRGQEARLRCSPMKGHSHVYWYRQLPEEGLKFMVYLQKENIIDESGMPKERFSAEFPKEGPSILRIQQVVRGDSAAYFCASSPPGTSGKETQYFGPGTRLLVL.